This TCR beta chain emerged from a study of Ad26.COV2.S vaccination and SARS-CoV-2 variants. The treatment denotes: some 20 received Ad26.COV2.S at low or high dose, single or two shots; about 5 received placebo; per-sample allocation not given. Day 63 following the first vaccine or placebo injection was when the samples were taken. TCRdb keeps only in-frame clones here, not all; method: immunoSEQ multiplex PCR. The table lists fewer than 400,000 clones, 75% to 90% of them singletons. This clonotype originated in a person between 18 and 65 years old who received the Ad26.COV2.S COVID-19 vaccine or a placebo. The sample here was peripheral blood, taken in a trial of Ad26.COV2.S vaccine versus placebo.

In DNA, the CDR3 is TGTGCCACCAGTGCCCCATCGCCCAGGACAGGGTTTCCAGATACGCAGTATTTT. It translates to CATSAPSPRTGFPDTQYF. The V call is TRBV24-1, the J call TRBJ2-3, with 8 positions matching TRBD1. CDR1 and CDR2 from the germline V gene are KGHDR and SFDVKD. The V and J ends lost 5 bases and 4 bases, in that order; junction bases with no gene match: 16. CDR3 length: 18 amino acids.